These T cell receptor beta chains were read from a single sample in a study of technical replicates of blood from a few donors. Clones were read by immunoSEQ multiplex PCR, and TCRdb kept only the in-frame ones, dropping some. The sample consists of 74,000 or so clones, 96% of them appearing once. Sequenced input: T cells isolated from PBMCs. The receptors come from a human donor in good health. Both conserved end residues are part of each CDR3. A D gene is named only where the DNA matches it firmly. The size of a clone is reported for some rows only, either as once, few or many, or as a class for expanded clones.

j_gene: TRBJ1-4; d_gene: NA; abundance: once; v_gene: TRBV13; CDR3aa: CASSLGQSNEKLFF; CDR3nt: TGTGCCAGCAGCCTTGGACAGTCTAATGAAAAACTGTTTTTT
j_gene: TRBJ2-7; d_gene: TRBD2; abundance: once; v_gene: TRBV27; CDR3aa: CASSPISGRANEQYF; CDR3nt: TGTGCCAGCAGTCCTATTAGCGGGAGGGCCAATGAGCAGTACTTC
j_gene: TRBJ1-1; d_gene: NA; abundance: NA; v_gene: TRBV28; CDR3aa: CASSSGNTEAFF; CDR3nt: TGTGCCAGCAGTTCCGGGAACACTGAAGCTTTCTTT
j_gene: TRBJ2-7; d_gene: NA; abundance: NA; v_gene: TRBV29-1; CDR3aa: CSVESGTGSYEQYF; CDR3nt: TGCAGCGTTGAAAGTGGGACTGGGTCCTACGAGCAGTACTTC
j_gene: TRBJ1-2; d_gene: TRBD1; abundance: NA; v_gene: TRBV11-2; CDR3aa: CASSLDLGQYGYTF; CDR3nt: TGTGCCAGCAGCTTAGATCTGGGACAGTATGGCTACACCTTC
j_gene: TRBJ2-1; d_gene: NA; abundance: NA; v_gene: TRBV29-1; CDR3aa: CSVTPVEQFF; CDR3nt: TGCAGCGTGACTCCCGTCGAGCAGTTCTTC
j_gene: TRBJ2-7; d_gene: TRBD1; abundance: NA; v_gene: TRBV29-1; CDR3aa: CSVAPQGDEQYF; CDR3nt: TGCAGCGTTGCTCCGCAGGGGGACGAGCAGTACTTC
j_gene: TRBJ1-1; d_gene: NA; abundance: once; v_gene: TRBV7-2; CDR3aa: CASSLLQGTTEAFF; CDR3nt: TGTGCCAGCAGCCTCTTACAGGGAACCACTGAAGCTTTCTTT
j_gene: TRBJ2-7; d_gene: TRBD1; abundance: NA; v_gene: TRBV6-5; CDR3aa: CASSYYRGLLYEQYF; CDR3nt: TGTGCCAGCAGTTATTACAGGGGGCTCCTCTACGAGCAGTACTTC
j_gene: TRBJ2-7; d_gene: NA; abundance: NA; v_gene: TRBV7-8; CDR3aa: CASSLGSGETYEQYF; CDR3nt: TGTGCCAGCAGCTTAGGATCTGGAGAAACCTACGAGCAGTACTTC
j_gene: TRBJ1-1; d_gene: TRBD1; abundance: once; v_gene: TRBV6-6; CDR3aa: CASSYPQGGEAFF; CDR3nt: TGTGCCAGCAGTTACCCACAGGGGGGAGAGGCTTTCTTT
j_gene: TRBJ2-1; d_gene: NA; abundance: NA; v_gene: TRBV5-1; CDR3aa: CASSLGQSGYNEQFF; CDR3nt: TGCGCCAGCAGCCTAGGACAGAGCGGTTACAATGAGCAGTTCTTC
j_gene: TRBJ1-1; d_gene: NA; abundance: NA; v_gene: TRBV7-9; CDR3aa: CASSLRGTEAFF; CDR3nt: TGTGCCAGCAGCCTCAGGGGCACTGAAGCTTTCTTT
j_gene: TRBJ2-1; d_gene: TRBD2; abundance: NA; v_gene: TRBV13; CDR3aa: CASSLGGRVDEQFF; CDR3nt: TGTGCCAGCAGCTTAGGCGGGAGGGTAGATGAGCAGTTCTTC
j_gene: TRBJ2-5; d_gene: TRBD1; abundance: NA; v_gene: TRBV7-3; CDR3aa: CASSLSGGETQYF; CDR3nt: TGTGCCAGCAGCTTATCAGGGGGCGAGACCCAGTACTTC
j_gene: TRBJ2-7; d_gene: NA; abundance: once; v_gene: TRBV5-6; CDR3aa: CASSFVDSPWEQYF; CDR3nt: TGTGCCAGCAGCTTTGTAGACAGCCCGTGGGAGCAGTACTTC
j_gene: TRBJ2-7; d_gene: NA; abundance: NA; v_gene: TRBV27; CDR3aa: CASSRTRSYEQYF; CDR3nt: TGTGCCAGCAGCCGGACACGATCCTACGAGCAGTACTTC
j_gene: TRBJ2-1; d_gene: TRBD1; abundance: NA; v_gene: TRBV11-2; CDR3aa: CASTLDRGHLNEQFF; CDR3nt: TGTGCCAGCACCTTAGACAGGGGGCACCTGAATGAGCAGTTCTTC
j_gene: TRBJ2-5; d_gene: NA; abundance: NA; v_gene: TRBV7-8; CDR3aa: CASSRGTAQETQYF; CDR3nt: TGTGCCAGCAGCCGCGGGACAGCCCAAGAGACCCAGTACTTC
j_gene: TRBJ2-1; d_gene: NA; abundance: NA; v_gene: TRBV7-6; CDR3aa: CASSGWERYNEQFF; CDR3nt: TGTGCCAGCAGCGGGTGGGAGCGATACAATGAGCAGTTCTTC
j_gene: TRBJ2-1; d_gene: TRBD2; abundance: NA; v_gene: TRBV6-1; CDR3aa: CASSELAGDVEQFF; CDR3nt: TGTGCCAGCAGTGAGCTAGCGGGAGACGTTGAGCAGTTCTTC
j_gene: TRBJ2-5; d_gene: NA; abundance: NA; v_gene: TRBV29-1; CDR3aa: CSGRRGETQYF; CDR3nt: TGCAGCGGCCGACGCGGGGAGACCCAGTACTTC
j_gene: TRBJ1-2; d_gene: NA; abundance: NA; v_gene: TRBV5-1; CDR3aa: CASRFVPRNYGYTF; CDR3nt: TGCGCCAGCAGGTTCGTTCCCCGTAACTATGGCTACACCTTC
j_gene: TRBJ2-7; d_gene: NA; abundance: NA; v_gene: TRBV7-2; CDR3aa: CASSLGRASSYEQYF; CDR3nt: TGTGCCAGCAGCTTAGGGAGGGCTAGCTCCTACGAGCAGTACTTC
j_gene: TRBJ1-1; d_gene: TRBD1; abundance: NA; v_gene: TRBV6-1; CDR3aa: CASRGTGATEAFF; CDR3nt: TGTGCCAGCAGGGGGACAGGAGCGACTGAAGCTTTCTTT
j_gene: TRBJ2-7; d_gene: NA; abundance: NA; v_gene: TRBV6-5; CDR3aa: CASSETNAYEQYF; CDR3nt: TGTGCCAGCAGTGAAACTAACGCCTACGAGCAGTACTTC
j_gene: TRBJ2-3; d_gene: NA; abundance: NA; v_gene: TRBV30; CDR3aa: CAWRVGIGGTDTQYF; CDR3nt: TGTGCCTGGAGGGTGGGGATCGGGGGCACAGATACGCAGTATTTT
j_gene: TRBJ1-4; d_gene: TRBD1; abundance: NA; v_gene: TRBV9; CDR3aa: CASSYRGQEKLFF; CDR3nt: TGTGCCAGCAGTTATAGGGGGCAGGAAAAACTGTTTTTT
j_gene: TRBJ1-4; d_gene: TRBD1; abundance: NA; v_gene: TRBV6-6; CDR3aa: CVSSQQGTGYEKLFF; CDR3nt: TGTGTCAGCAGCCAACAAGGGACAGGTTATGAAAAACTGTTTTTT
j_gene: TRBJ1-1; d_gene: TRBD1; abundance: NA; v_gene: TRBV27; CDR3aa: CASSFIGTVNTEAFF; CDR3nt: TGTGCCAGCAGTTTCATCGGGACAGTGAACACTGAAGCTTTCTTT
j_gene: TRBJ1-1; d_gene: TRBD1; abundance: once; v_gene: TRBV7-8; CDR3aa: CASSQGASSGRPPRAFF; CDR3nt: TGTGCCAGCAGCCAGGGGGCATCAAGCGGCCGGCCCCCGAGAGCTTTCTTT
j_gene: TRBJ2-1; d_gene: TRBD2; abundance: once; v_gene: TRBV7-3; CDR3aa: CASSFTSGSRNEQFF; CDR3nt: TGTGCCAGCAGCTTTACTAGCGGGAGTCGGAATGAGCAGTTCTTC
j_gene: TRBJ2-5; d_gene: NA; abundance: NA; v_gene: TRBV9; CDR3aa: CASSGDTQGRETQYF; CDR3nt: TGTGCCAGCAGCGGGGACACGCAAGGCAGAGAGACCCAGTACTTC